This TCR beta chain was documented in a study of blood T cells in healthy people across ages. Whole-study results and caveats: In these data, TCR beta diversity tracked strongly with naive T cell percentage.

Primers used in a second PCR of about 6 to 11 cycles were a sample-barcoded 5' primer and a J-beta primer mix. TCRdb independently ran MiXCR on the 5' RACE reads; one entry per CDR3 protein. The sample shows some 710,000 distinct CDR3 sequences, around half of them seen only once. Germline CDR1 reads SEHNR; CDR2 reads FQNEAQ (reference sequence). The CDR3 is made up of 14 amino acids. V was shortened by 3 bases and J by 5 bases, with 13 bases between the two germline ends. A remark on this clonotype: Its antigen is unknown.

Specimen: blood. The clonotype was recovered from an elderly man in good health. This chain uses TRBV7-9 with TRBJ1-1; D might be TRBD1 (6 bases). CDR3 residues: CASSFGGLATEAFF. In DNA form, the CDR3 reads TGTGCCAGCAGCTTCGGGGGCCTGGCGACTGAAGCTTTCTTT. Combining the CDR3 with reference TRBV7-9 and TRBJ1-1 gives the whole variable domain DTGVSQNPRHKITKRGQNVTFRCDPISEHNRLYWYRQTLGQGPEFLTYFQNEAQLEKSRLLSDRFSAERPKGSFSTLEIQRTEQGDSAMYLCASSFGGLATEAFFGQGTRLTVV.